Included here is one T cell receptor (beta chain) sequence, with context. Per the original methods: It was from reference gene primer amplification that nucleated cell counts were estimated. This table comes from immunoSEQ multiplex PCR, and its TCRdb copy is limited to in-frame clones, with some not included. V and J calls and clone size are given by that table; D and trimming were obtained from the DNA. The sample records around 70,000 clones, approximately 80% being singletons. Trimming shortened V by 6 bases and J by 3 bases, and 11 bases separated the two germline ends. Germline V gene sequence: CDR1 MNHEY, CDR2 SMNVEV (reference sequence). This CDR3 contains 13 residues. Seattle patients were enrolled while actively infected and followed longitudinally. The data originate from a study of blood T cell repertoires in COVID-19. Study at large: Researchers got acute and convalescent COVID-19 samples from the United States, Italy and Spain. Sources were T cells, B-cell-depleted T cells, or PBMCs; the material itself was cDNA or gDNA.

This TCR came from a man aged 45-60 years with COVID-19, enrolled during active disease. The chain combines TRBV27 with TRBJ2-5; maybe TRBD1 (5 bases). Sequenced: peripheral blood. CDR3: CASSRQFKETQYF. CDR3 nucleotide sequence: TGTGCCAGCAGCAGACAGTTCAAAGAGACCCAGTACTTC.